The clone carrying this T cell receptor (beta chain) was detected only once. Its antigen is unknown. The sample is drawn from a study of shared clonotypes between healthy human individuals. Study information: The donors, a couple of women and a few men, were aged 18 to 49.

Whole-study results and caveats: The naive CD4 repertoires of a few donors were compared, and approximately 5.3% of clonotypes were shared. The study found lower generation probabilities in non-shared clonotypes than in those shared by all four donors.

Produced via immunoSEQ multiplex PCR; TCRdb's table is partial and in-frame only. The sample contains approximately 2.4 million clones, 90% to 96% of which appear only once. Sequencing used naive CD4+ T cells sorted from blood. Regarding subset: CD45RA+ positively selected. The source is a man in his late teens or twenties in good health.

The CDR3 DNA reads TGTGCCAGCAGTTACTCGCCAGGATCTAATTCACCCCTCCACTTT. Its protein is CASSYSPGSNSPLHF. The chain links TRBV6-6 to TRBJ1-6; D not resolved. Trimming pared 0 bases from V and 6 bases from J, leaving 9 bases between. CDR1 MNHNY and CDR2 SVGAGI come from the germline V gene (reference sequence). This CDR3 spans 15 amino acids.